The clone carrying this TCR beta chain came up many times. This entry is derived from a study of early T cells in non-severe SARS-CoV-2 infection. The overall study: The sequenced material was bulk RNA from unsorted whole blood, and its chains were unpaired.

The germline V gene has CDR1 DFQATT and CDR2 SNEGSKA (reference sequence). Trimming took 5 bases from V and 4 from J; bases not matched to a gene: 9. The CDR3 spans 14 residues. Using its own MiXCR run on the 5' RACE reads, TCRdb lists one record per CDR3 protein. The profile shows about 61,000 distinct CDR3 sequences, 10% to 12% of them singletons. The chain recombines TRBV20-1 with TRBJ2-3; 7 bases fit TRBD1. The receptor comes from an adult who was a healthcare worker with PCR-confirmed SARS-CoV-2 infection or an uninfected control (not recorded which). The sample was whole blood. CDR3 DNA sequence: TGCAGTGCTGGAAGGGGGACAGTTCCAGATACGCAGTATTTT. Its translation is CSAGRGTVPDTQYF.